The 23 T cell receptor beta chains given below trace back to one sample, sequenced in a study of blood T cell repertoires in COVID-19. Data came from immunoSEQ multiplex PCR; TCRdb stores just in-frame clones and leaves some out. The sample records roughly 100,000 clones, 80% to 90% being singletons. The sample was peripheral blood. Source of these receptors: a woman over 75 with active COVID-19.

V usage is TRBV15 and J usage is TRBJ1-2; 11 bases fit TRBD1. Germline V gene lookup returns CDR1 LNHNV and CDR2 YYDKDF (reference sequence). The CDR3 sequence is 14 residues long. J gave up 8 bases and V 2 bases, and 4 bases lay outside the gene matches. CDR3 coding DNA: TGTGCCACCAGCAGACTGGACAGGGGGCAAGGCTACACCTTC. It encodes CATSRLDRGQGYTF.

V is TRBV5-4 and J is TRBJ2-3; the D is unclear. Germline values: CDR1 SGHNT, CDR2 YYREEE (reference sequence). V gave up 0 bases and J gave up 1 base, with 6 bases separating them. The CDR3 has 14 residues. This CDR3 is CASSLDSRTDTQYF. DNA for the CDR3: TGTGCCAGCAGCTTGGACAGTCGCACAGATACGCAGTATTTT. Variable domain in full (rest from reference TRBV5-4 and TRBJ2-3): ETGVTQSPTHLIKTRGQQVTLRCSSQSGHNTVSWYQQALGQGPQFIFQYYREEENGRGNFPPRFSGLQFPNYSSELNVNALELDDSALYLCASSLDSRTDTQYFGPGTRLTVL.

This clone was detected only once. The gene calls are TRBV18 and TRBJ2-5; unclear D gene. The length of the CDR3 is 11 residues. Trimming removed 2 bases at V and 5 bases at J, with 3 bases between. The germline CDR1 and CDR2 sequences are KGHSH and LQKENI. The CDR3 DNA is TGTGCCAGCTCACCAAGCGAGACCCAGTACTTC. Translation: CASSPSETQYF.

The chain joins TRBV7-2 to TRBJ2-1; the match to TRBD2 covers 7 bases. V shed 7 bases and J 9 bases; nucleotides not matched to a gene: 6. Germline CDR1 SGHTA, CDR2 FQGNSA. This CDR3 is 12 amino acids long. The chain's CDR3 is CASNRGVSEQFF. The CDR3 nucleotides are TGTGCCAGCAACCGGGGGGTTAGTGAGCAGTTCTTC.

CDR3 sequence: CASSVAEAGAGFQDTQYF. In DNA form, the CDR3 reads TGTGCCAGCAGCGTAGCCGAAGCGGGAGCGGGGTTCCAAGATACGCAGTATTTT. This chain links TRBV9 with TRBJ2-3; TRBD2 matches 8 bases. With 0 bases clipped from V and 5 bases from J, the junction kept 14 bases outside the gene matches. CDR1 and CDR2 from the germline V gene are SGDLS and YYNGEE. The CDR3 totals 18 residues.

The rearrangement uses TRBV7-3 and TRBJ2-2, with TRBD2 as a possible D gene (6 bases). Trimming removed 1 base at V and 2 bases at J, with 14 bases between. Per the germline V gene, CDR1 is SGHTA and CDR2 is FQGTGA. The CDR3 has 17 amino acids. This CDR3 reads CASSLSGVSGNTGELFF. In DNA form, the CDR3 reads TGTGCCAGCAGCTTAAGCGGGGTTAGCGGAAACACCGGGGAGCTGTTTTTT.

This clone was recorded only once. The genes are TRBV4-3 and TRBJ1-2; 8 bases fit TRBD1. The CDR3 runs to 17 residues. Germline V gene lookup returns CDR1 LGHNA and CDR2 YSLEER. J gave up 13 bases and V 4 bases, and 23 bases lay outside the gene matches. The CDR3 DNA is TGCGCCAGCAGCCCAGGGACAGGCTCCGGGATTTCGGCGAAATGCACCTTC. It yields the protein CASSPGTGSGISAKCTF.

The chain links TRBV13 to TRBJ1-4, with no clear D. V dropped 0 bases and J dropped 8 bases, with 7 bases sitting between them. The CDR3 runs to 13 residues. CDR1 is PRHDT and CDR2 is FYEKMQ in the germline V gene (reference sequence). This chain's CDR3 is CASSLGSREKLFF. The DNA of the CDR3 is TGTGCCAGCAGCTTAGGGTCTAGAGAAAAACTGTTTTTT.

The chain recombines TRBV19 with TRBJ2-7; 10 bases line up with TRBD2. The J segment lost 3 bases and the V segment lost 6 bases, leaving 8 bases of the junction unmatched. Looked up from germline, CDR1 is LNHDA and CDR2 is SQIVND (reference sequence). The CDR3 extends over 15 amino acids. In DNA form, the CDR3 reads TGTGCCAGTAGCAATAGCGGGAGGCTTTTCTACGAGCAGTACTTC. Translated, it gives CASSNSGRLFYEQYF. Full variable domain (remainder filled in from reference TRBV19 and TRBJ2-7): DGGITQSPKYLFRKEGQNVTLSCEQNLNHDAMYWYRQDPGQGLRLIYYSQIVNDFQKGDIAEGYSVSREKKESFPLTVTSAQKNPTAFYLCASSNSGRLFYEQYFGPGTRLTVT.

The CDR3 sequence is CASSLNSNYGYTF. In DNA, the CDR3 is TGTGCCAGCAGCTTAAACAGTAACTATGGCTACACCTTC. The chain couples TRBV11-1 to TRBJ1-2, with D hard to call. Germline CDR1 and CDR2: SGHAT and FQDESV (reference sequence). The CDR3 consists of 13 residues. Trimming stripped 2 bases from V and 1 base from J, with 5 bases between.

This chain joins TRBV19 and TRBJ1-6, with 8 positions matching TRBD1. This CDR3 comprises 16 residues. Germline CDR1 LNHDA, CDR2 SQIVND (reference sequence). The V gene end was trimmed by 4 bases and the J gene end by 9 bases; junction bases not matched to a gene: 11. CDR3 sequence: CASSSLRTGFGSPLHF. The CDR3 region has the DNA TGTGCCAGTAGTAGCCTACGGACAGGGTTCGGTTCACCCCTCCACTTT.

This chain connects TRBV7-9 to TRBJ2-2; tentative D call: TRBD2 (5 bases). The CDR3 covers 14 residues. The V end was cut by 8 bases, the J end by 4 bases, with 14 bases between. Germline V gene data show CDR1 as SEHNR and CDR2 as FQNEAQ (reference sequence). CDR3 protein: CASWELLSTGELFF. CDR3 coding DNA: TGTGCCAGCTGGGAGCTCTTGAGCACCGGGGAGCTGTTTTTT.

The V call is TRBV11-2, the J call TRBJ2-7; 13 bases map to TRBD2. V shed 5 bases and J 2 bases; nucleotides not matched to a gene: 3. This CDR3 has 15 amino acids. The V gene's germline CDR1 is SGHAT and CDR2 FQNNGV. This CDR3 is CASSPTSGRPYEQYF. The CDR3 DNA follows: TGTGCCAGCAGCCCGACTAGCGGGAGGCCCTACGAGCAGTACTTC. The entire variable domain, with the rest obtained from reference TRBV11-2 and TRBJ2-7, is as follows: EAGVAQSPRYKIIEKRQSVAFWCNPISGHATLYWYQQILGQGPKLLIQFQNNGVVDDSQLPKDRFSAERLKGVDSTLKIQPAKLEDSAVYLCASSPTSGRPYEQYFGPGTRLTVT.

The CDR3 region is CASSFDSLGEQYF. For the CDR3, the DNA is TGTGCCAGCAGCTTTGACAGTTTAGGCGAGCAGTACTTC. V and J are TRBV7-8 and TRBJ2-7; possible D gene TRBD1, 5 bases. Germline V CDR1 and CDR2: SGHVS, FQNEAQ. This CDR3 has 13 amino acids. Trimming stripped 3 bases from V and 6 bases from J, with 12 bases between.

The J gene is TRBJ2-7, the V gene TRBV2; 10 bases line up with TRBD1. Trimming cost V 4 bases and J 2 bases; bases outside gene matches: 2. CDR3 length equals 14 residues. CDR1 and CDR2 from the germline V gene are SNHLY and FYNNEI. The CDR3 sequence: CASSGTGGTYEQYF. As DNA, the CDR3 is TGTGCCAGCAGTGGGACAGGGGGTACCTACGAGCAGTACTTC.

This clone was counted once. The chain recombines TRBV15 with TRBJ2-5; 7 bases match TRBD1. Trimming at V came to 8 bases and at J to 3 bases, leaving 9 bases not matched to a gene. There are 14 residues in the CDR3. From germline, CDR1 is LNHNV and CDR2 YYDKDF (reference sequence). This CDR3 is CATSPVGTEETQYF. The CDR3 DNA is TGTGCCACCTCCCCCGTCGGGACAGAAGAGACCCAGTACTTC.

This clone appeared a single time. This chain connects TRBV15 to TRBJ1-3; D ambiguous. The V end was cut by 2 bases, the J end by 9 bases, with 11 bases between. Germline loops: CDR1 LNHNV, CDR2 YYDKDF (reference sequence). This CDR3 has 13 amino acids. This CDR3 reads CATSRSSSGTIYF. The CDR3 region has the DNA TGTGCCACCAGCAGAAGTTCCAGTGGCACCATATATTTT.

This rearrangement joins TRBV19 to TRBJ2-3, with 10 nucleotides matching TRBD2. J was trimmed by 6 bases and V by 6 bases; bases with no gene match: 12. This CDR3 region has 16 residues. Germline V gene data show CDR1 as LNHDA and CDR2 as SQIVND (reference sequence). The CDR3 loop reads CASRDGVAGGGDTQYF. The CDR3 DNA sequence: TGTGCCAGTAGAGATGGGGTAGCGGGAGGCGGGGATACGCAGTATTTT.

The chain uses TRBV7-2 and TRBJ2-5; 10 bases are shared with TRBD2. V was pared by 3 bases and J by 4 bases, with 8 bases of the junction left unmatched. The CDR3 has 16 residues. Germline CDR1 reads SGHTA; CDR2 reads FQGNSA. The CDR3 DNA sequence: TGTGCCAGCAGCTTTAGAGGGCTAGCGGGAGCAGAGACCCAGTACTTC. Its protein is CASSFRGLAGAETQYF.

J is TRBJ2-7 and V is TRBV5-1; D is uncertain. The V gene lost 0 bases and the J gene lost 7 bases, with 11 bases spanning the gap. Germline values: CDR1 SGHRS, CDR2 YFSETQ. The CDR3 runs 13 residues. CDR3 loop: CASSLGQRLEQYF. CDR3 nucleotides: TGCGCCAGCAGCTTGGGCCAGAGGTTGGAGCAGTACTTC.

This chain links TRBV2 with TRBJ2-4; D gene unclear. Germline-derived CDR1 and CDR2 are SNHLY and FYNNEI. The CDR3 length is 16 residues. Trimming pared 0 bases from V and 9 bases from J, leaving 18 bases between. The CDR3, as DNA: TGTGCCAGCAGTGAAGCGCTTGGGCTTCCCCAAGGCATTCAGTACTTC. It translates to CASSEALGLPQGIQYF.

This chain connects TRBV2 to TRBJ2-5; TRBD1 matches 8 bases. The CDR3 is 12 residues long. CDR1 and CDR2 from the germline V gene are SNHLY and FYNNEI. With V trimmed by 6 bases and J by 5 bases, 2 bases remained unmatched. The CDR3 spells CASRDRVETQYF. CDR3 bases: TGTGCCAGCAGGGACAGGGTTGAGACCCAGTACTTC.

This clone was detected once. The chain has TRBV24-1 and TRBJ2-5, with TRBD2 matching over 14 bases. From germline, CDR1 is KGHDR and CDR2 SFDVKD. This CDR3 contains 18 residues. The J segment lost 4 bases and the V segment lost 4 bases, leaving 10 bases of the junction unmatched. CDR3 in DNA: TGTGCCACCAGTGACCGCTTTGGGACTAGCGGGAGTAGAGAGACCCAGTACTTC. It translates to CATSDRFGTSGSRETQYF.